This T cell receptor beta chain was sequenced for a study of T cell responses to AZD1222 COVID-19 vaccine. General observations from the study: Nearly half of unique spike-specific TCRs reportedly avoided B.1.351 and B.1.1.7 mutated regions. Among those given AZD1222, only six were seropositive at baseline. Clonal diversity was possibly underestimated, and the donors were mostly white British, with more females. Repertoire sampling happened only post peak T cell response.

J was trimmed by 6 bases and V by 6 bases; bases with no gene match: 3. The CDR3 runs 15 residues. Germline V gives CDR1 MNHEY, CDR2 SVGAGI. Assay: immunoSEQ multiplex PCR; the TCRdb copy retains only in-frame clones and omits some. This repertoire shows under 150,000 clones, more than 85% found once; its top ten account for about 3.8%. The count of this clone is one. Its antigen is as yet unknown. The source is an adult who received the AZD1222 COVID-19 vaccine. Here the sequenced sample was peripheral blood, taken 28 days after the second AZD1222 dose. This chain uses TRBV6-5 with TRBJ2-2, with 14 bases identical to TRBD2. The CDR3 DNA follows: TGTGCCAGCAGGCAGGGACTAGCGGGAGCCGGGGAGCTGTTTTTT. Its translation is CASRQGLAGAGELFF.